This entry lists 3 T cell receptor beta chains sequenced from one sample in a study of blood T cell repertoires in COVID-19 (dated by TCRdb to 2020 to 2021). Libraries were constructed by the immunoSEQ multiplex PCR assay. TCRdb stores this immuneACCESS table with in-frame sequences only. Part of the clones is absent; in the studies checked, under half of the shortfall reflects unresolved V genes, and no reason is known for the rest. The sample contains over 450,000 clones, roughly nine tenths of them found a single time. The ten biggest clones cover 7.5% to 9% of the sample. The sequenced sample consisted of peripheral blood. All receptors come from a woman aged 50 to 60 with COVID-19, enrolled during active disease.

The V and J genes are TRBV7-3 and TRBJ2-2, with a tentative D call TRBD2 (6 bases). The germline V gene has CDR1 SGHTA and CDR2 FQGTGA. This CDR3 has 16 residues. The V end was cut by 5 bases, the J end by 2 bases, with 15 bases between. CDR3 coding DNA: TGTGCCAGCAGCCCCCTGGGGGGACCTAACACCGGGGAGCTGTTTTTT. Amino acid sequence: CASSPLGGPNTGELFF.

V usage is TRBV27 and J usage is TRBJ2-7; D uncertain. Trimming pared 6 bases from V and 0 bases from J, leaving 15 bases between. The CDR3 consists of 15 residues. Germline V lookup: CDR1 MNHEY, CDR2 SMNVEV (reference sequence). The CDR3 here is CASRILGPSSYEQYF. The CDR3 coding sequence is TGTGCCAGCAGGATCCTAGGTCCCAGCTCCTACGAGCAGTACTTC.

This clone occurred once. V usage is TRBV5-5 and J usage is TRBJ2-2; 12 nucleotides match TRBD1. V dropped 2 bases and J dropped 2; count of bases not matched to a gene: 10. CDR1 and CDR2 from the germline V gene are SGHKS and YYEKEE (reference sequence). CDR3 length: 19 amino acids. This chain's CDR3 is CASSLGFRDRGRNTGELFF. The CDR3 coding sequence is TGTGCCAGCAGCTTAGGGTTCCGGGACAGGGGGCGCAACACCGGGGAGCTGTTTTTT.